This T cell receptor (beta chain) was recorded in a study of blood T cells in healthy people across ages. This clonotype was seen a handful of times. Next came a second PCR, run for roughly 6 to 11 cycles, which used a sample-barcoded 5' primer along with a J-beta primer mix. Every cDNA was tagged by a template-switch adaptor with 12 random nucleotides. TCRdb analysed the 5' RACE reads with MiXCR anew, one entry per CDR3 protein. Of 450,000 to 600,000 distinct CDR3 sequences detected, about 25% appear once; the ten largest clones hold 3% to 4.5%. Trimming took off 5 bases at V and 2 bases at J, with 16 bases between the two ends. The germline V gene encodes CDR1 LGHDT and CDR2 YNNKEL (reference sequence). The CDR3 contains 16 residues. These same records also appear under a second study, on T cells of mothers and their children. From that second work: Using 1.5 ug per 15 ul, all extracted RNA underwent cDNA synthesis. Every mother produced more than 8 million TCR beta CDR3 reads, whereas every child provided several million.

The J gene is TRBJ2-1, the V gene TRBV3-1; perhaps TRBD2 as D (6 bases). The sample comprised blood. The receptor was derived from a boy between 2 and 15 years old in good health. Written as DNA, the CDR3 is TGTGCCAGCAGCGCCGGGGGTTCTCTTACCTACAATGAGCAGTTCTTC. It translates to CASSAGGSLTYNEQFF.